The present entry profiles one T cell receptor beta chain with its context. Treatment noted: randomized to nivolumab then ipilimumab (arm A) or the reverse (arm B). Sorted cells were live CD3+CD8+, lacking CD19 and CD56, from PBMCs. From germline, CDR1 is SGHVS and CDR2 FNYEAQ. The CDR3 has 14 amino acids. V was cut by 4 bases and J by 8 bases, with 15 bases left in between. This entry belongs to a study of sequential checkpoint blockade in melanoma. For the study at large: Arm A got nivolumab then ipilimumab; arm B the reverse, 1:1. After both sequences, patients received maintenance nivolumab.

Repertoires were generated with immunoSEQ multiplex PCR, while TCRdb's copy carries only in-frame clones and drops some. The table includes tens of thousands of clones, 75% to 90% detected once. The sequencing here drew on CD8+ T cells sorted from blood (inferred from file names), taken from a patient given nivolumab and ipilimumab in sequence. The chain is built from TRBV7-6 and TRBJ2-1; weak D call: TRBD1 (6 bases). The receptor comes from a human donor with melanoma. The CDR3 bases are TGTGCCAGCAGCTCCGGACAGCAAAGTTATGAGCAGTTCTTC. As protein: CASSSGQQSYEQFF.